A selection of T cell receptor beta chains follows, all from one sample in a study of shared clonotypes between healthy human individuals. Method: immunoSEQ multiplex PCR; TCRdb's copy keeps in-frame clones and lacks some. The profile shows hundreds of thousands of clones, approximately 97% of them singletons. The sequenced sample was memory CD8+ T cells sorted from blood. All receptors come from a man in his thirties or forties in good health. CDR3s include the opening cysteine and the closing phenylalanine or tryptophan. Fields, in order: J gene, V gene, CDR3 length, CDR3 protein.

j_gene: TRBJ2-7; v_gene: TRBV21-1; len: 19; CDR3aa: CASSKEDREKGTASYEQYF
j_gene: TRBJ2-5; v_gene: TRBV27; len: 13; CDR3aa: CASSPGTGGAQYF
j_gene: TRBJ1-5; v_gene: TRBV2; len: 15; CDR3aa: CASSTGTVSNQPQHF
j_gene: TRBJ2-1; v_gene: TRBV4-1; len: 15; CDR3aa: CASSQAGRRYNEQFF
j_gene: TRBJ1-2; v_gene: TRBV19; len: 18; CDR3aa: CASPPYISLGPFNYGYTF
j_gene: TRBJ2-2; v_gene: TRBV29-1; len: 11; CDR3aa: CSVLAHGELFF
j_gene: TRBJ2-7; v_gene: TRBV18; len: 16; CDR3aa: CASSSNPGQGTYEQYF
j_gene: TRBJ2-1; v_gene: TRBV11-2; len: 16; CDR3aa: CASRGPGSSSYNEQFF
j_gene: TRBJ2-1; v_gene: TRBV2; len: 13; CDR3aa: CASSEDPANEQFF
j_gene: TRBJ1-3; v_gene: TRBV19; len: 14; CDR3aa: CASSTGTTGNTIYF
j_gene: TRBJ2-3; v_gene: TRBV11-2; len: 14; CDR3aa: CASAGTGGTDTQYF
j_gene: TRBJ2-3; v_gene: TRBV7-9; len: 18; CDR3aa: CASSHRDVRPRQQDTQYF
j_gene: TRBJ2-5; v_gene: TRBV18; len: 14; CDR3aa: CASSPGRNQETQYF
j_gene: TRBJ2-2; v_gene: TRBV30; len: 13; CDR3aa: CAWKEGNTGELFF
j_gene: TRBJ2-7; v_gene: TRBV19; len: 13; CDR3aa: CASSLYLTYEQYF
j_gene: TRBJ2-3; v_gene: TRBV15; len: 17; CDR3aa: CATSREHRGTSTDTQYF
j_gene: TRBJ1-1; v_gene: TRBV5-5; len: 13; CDR3aa: CASSFPGTVEAFF
j_gene: TRBJ2-5; v_gene: TRBV28; len: 12; CDR3aa: CASSFTLRGQYF
j_gene: TRBJ2-1; v_gene: TRBV27; len: 13; CDR3aa: CASSQKGFNEQFF
j_gene: TRBJ1-2; v_gene: TRBV19; len: 18; CDR3aa: CASSMPPAHRGINYGYTF
j_gene: TRBJ2-2; v_gene: TRBV7-3; len: 13; CDR3aa: CASSYRQGTELFF
j_gene: TRBJ1-2; v_gene: TRBV4-1; len: 12; CDR3aa: CASSPQDGGYTF
j_gene: TRBJ1-1; v_gene: TRBV19; len: 13; CDR3aa: CASYREGNTEAFF
j_gene: TRBJ2-5; v_gene: TRBV29-1; len: 13; CDR3aa: CSVSASLLETQYF
j_gene: TRBJ1-2; v_gene: TRBV5-4; len: 12; CDR3aa: CASTRDGYGYTF
j_gene: TRBJ1-6; v_gene: TRBV30; len: 13; CDR3aa: CACSGQYNSPLHF
j_gene: TRBJ2-7; v_gene: TRBV5-1; len: 12; CDR3aa: CASSLESYEQYF
j_gene: TRBJ2-7; v_gene: TRBV28; len: 14; CDR3aa: CASRTGRATYEQYF
j_gene: TRBJ2-3; v_gene: TRBV7-9; len: 12; CDR3aa: CASTHEADTQYF
j_gene: TRBJ1-3; v_gene: TRBV27; len: 17; CDR3aa: CASSSGPGPRSGNTIYF
j_gene: TRBJ2-3; v_gene: TRBV5-1; len: 17; CDR3aa: CASSPVGTSYGSDTQYF
j_gene: TRBJ2-3; v_gene: TRBV5-1; len: 17; CDR3aa: CASSPPWTSPGTDTQYF
j_gene: TRBJ2-7; v_gene: TRBV2; len: 13; CDR3aa: CASRGTGGYEQYF
j_gene: TRBJ2-3; v_gene: TRBV10-1; len: 16; CDR3aa: CASSVASGSVTDTQYF
j_gene: TRBJ2-5; v_gene: TRBV6-1; len: 13; CDR3aa: CASSLSAQETQYF
j_gene: TRBJ2-7; v_gene: TRBV6-5; len: 13; CDR3aa: CASSYASSYEQYF
j_gene: TRBJ2-5; v_gene: TRBV6-6; len: 13; CDR3aa: CASSRDYRETQYF
j_gene: TRBJ1-5; v_gene: TRBV6-1; len: 13; CDR3aa: CASSERRAQPQHF
j_gene: TRBJ2-7; v_gene: TRBV10-3; len: 16; CDR3aa: CAISDPRTGQRDEQYF
j_gene: TRBJ2-3; v_gene: TRBV6-6; len: 16; CDR3aa: CASSYQGLADTDTQYF
j_gene: TRBJ2-5; v_gene: TRBV6-4; len: 13; CDR3aa: CASSDRDRETQYF
j_gene: TRBJ2-2; v_gene: TRBV7-9; len: 13; CDR3aa: CASSLLRTGELFF
j_gene: TRBJ2-3; v_gene: TRBV5-6; len: 14; CDR3aa: CASSLASNTDTQYF
j_gene: TRBJ2-3; v_gene: TRBV29-1; len: 13; CDR3aa: CIGIGPAADTQYF
j_gene: TRBJ2-7; v_gene: TRBV19; len: 15; CDR3aa: CASSMALAGSYEQYF
j_gene: TRBJ1-1; v_gene: TRBV5-1; len: 12; CDR3aa: CASSGGNTEAFF